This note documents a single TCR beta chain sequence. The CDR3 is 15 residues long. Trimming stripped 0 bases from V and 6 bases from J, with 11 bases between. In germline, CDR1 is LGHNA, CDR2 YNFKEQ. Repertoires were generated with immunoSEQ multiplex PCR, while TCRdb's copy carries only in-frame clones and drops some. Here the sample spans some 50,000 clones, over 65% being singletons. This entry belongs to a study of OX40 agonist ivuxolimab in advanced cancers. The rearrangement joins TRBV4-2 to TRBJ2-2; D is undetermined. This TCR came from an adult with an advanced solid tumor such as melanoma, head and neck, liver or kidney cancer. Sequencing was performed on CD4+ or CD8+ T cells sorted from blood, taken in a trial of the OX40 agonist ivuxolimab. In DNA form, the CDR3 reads TGTGCCAGCAGCCAAGATGGTTATACGGCCGGGGAGCTGTTTTTT. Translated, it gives CASSQDGYTAGELFF.